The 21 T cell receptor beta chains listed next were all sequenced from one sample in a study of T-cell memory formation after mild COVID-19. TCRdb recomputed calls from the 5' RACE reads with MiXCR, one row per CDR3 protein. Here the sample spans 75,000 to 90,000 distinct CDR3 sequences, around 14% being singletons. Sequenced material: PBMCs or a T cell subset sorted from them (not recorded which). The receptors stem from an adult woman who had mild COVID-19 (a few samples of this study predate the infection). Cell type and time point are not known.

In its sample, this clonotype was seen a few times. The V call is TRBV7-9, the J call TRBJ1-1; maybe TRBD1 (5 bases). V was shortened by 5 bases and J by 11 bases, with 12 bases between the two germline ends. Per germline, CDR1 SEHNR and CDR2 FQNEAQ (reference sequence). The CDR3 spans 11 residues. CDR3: CASSPGVLAFF. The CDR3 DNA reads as TGTGCCAGCAGCCCGGGGGTTCTTGCTTTCTTT.

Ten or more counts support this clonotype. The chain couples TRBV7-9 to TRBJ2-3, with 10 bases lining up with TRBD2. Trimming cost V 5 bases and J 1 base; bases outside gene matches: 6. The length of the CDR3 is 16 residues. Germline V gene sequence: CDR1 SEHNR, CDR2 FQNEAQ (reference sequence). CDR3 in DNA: TGTGCCAGCAGCCGACAGCGGGAGGGCGGCACAGATACGCAGTATTTT. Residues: CASSRQREGGTDTQYF.

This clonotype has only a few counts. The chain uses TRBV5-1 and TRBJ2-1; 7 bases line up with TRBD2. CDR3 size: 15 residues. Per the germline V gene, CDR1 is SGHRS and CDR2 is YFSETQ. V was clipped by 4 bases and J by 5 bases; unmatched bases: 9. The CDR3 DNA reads TGCGCCAGCAGCAAGCTTAGCGGGCCAGACAATGAGCAGTTCTTC. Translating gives CASSKLSGPDNEQFF.

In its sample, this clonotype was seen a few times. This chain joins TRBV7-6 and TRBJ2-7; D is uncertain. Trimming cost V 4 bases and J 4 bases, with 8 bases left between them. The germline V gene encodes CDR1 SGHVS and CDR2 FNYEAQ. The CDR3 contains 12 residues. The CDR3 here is CASSSVGYEQYF. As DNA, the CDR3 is TGTGCCAGCAGCTCCGTAGGGTACGAGCAGTACTTC.

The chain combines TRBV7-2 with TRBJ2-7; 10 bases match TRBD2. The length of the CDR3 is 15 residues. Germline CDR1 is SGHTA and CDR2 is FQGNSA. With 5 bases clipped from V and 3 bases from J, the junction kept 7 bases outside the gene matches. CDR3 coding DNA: TGTGCCAGCAGCCTCCTAGCGGGAGTGGGCTACGAGCAGTACTTC. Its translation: CASSLLAGVGYEQYF.

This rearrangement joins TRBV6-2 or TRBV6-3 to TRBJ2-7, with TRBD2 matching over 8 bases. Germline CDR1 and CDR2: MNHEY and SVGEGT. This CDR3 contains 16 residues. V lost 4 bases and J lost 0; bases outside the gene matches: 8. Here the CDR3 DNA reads TGTGCCAGCAGTTTTAGACTAGCGAGGAGCTCCTACGAGCAGTACTTC. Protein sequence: CASSFRLARSSYEQYF.

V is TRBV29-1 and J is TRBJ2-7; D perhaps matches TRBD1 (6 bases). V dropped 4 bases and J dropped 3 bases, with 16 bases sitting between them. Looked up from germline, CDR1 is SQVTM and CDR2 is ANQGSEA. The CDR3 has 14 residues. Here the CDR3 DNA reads TGCAGCGTTGCCCCGGGACATGAAGGCTACGAGCAGTACTTC. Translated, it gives CSVAPGHEGYEQYF.

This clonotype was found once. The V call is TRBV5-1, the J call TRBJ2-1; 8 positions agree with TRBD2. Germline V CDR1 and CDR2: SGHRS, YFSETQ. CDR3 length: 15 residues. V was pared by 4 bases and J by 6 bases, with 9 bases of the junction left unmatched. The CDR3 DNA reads TGCGCCAGCAGCCACGACTGGGCGGGGGGCAATGAGCAGTTCTTC. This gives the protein CASSHDWAGGNEQFF. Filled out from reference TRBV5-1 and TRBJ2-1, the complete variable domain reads KAGVTQTPRYLIKTRGQQVTLSCSPISGHRSVSWYQQTPGQGLQFLFEYFSETQRNKGNFPGRFSGRQFSNSRSEMNVSTLELGDSALYLCASSHDWAGGNEQFFGPGTRLTVL.

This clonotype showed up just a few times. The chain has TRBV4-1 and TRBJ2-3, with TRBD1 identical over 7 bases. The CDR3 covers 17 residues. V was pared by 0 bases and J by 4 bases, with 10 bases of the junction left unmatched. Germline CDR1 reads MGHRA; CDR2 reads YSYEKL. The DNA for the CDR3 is TGCGCCAGCAGCCAAGAACCGGGACAGAAACTATCAGATACGCAGTATTTT. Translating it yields CASSQEPGQKLSDTQYF.

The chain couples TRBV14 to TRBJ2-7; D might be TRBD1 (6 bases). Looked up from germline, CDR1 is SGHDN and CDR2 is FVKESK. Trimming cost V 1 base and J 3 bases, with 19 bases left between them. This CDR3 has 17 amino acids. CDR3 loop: CASSQVEVGQGSYEQYF. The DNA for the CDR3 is TGTGCCAGCAGCCAAGTTGAAGTGGGCCAGGGGAGCTACGAGCAGTACTTC.

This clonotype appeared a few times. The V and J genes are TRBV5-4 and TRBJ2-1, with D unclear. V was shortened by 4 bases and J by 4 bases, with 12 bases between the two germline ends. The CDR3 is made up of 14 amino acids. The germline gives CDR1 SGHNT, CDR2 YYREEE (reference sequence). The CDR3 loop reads CASSPWAEYNEQFF. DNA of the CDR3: TGTGCCAGCAGCCCCTGGGCTGAGTACAATGAGCAGTTCTTC.

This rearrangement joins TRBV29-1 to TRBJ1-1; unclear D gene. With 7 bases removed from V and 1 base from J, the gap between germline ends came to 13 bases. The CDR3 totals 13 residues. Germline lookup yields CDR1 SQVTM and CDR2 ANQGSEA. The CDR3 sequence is CSAGGAGNTEAFF. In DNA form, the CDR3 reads TGCAGCGCCGGAGGTGCGGGGAACACTGAAGCTTTCTTT.

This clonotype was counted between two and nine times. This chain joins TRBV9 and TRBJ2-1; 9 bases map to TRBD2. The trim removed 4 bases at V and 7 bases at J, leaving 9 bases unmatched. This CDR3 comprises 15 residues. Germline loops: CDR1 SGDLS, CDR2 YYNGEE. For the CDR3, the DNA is TGTGCCAGCAGCACAGGACTAGCGAAACGGAATGAGCAGTTCTTC. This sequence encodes CASSTGLAKRNEQFF. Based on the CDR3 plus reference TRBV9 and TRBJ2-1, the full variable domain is DSGVTQTPKHLITATGQRVTLRCSPRSGDLSVYWYQQSLDQGLQFLIQYYNGEERAKGNILERFSAQQFPDLHSELNLSSLELGDSALYFCASSTGLAKRNEQFFGPGTRLTVL.

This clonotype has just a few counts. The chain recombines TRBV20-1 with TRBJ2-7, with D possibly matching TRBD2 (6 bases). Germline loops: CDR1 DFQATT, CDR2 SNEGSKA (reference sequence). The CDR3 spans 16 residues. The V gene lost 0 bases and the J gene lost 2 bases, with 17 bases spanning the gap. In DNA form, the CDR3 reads TGCAGTGCTAGAGATCCAGTACTAGCTCGTCCCTACGAGCAGTACTTC. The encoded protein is CSARDPVLARPYEQYF.

CDR3 loop: CASSFYGEGQYF. The CDR3 DNA reads as TGTGCCAGCAGTTTCTACGGGGAGGGGCAGTATTTT. V usage is TRBV12-3 or TRBV12-4 and J usage is TRBJ2-3; 7 bases are a match to TRBD2. This CDR3 spans 12 amino acids. The V and J ends lost 3 bases and 11 bases, in that order; junction bases with no gene match: 5.

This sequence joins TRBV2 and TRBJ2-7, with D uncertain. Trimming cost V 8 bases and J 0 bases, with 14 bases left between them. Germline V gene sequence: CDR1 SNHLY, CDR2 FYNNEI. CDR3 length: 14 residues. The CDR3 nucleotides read TGTGCCAGCTCCCCTGTTAGGAGCTCCTACGAGCAGTACTTC. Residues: CASSPVRSSYEQYF.

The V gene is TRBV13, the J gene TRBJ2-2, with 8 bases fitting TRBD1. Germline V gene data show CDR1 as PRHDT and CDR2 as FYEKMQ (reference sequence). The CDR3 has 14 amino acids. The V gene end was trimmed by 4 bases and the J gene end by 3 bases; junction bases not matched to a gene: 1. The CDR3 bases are TGTGCCAGCAGCTCGACAGGGGACACCGGGGAGCTGTTTTTT. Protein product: CASSSTGDTGELFF. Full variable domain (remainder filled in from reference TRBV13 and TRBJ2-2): AAGVIQSPRHLIKEKRETATLKCYPIPRHDTVYWYQQGPGQDPQFLISFYEKMQSDKGSIPDRFSAQQFSDYHSELNMSSLELGDSALYFCASSSTGDTGELFFGEGSRLTVL.

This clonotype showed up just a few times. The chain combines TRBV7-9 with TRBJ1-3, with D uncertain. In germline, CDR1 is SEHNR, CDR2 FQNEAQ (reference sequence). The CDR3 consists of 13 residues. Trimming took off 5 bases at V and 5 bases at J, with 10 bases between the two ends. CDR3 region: CASSSTIRNTIYF. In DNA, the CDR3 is TGTGCCAGCAGCAGTACAATTCGAAACACCATATATTTT.

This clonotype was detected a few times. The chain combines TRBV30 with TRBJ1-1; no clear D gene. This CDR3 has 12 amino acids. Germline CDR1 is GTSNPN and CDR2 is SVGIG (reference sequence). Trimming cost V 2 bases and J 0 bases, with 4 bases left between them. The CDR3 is CAWSPMNTEAFF. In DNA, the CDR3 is TGTGCCTGGAGTCCAATGAACACTGAAGCTTTCTTT. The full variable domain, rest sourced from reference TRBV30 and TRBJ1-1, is SQTIHQWPATLVQPVGSPLSLECTVEGTSNPNLYWYRQAAGRGLQLLFYSVGIGQISSEVPQNLSASRPQDRQFILSSKKLLLSDSGFYLCAWSPMNTEAFFGQGTRLTVV.

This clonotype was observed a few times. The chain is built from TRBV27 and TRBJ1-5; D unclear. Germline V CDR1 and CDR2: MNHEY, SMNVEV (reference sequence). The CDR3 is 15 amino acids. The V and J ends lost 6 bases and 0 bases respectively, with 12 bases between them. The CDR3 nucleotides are TGTGCCAGCAGCTCGACTCCGCATAGCAATCAGCCCCAGCATTTT. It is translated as CASSSTPHSNQPQHF.

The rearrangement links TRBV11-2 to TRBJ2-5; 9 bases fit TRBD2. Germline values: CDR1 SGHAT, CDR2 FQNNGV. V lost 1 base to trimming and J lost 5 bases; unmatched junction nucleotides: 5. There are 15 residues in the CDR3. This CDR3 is CASSLAPLAGETQYF. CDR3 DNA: TGTGCCAGCAGCTTAGCCCCTCTAGCGGGGGAGACCCAGTACTTC.